A single sample is the source of the 32 T cell receptor beta chains below, sequenced in a study of blood T cell repertoires in COVID-19. Clones were read by immunoSEQ multiplex PCR, and TCRdb kept only the in-frame ones, dropping some. The sample consists of about 56,000 clones, 89% of them appearing once. The sequenced sample was peripheral blood. The origin of the receptors is a woman in her sixties with COVID-19, enrolled during active disease.

This chain links TRBV10-1 with TRBJ2-3; D is perhaps TRBD1 (5 bases). V was cut by 7 bases and J by 3 bases, with 11 bases left in between. This CDR3 comprises 13 residues. Germline CDR1 is WNHNN and CDR2 is SYGVQD (reference sequence). The DNA for the CDR3 is TGCGCCAGCATAAGGGGTTTTACAGATACGCAGTATTTT. As protein: CASIRGFTDTQYF.

This chain connects TRBV19 to TRBJ1-1, with a weak D call TRBD1 (5 bases). The CDR3 is 17 amino acids. Germline CDR1 is LNHDA and CDR2 is SQIVND (reference sequence). V shed 3 bases and J shed 0 bases, with 17 bases lying between them. The CDR3 DNA reads TGTGCCAGTAGTATGCTCCCCGGGGGATCCATGAACACTGAAGCTTTCTTT. Translating it yields CASSMLPGGSMNTEAFF. Combining the CDR3 with reference TRBV19 and TRBJ1-1 gives the whole variable domain DGGITQSPKYLFRKEGQNVTLSCEQNLNHDAMYWYRQDPGQGLRLIYYSQIVNDFQKGDIAEGYSVSREKKESFPLTVTSAQKNPTAFYLCASSMLPGGSMNTEAFFGQGTRLTVV.

V gene TRBV4-1 combines with J gene TRBJ1-5; possibly TRBD1 for D (5 bases). CDR1 is MGHRA, CDR2 YSYEKL, per germline. The CDR3 sequence is 15 residues long. V gave up 8 bases and J gave up 3 bases, with 17 bases separating them. The CDR3 sequence: CASSLGGGSNQPQHF. Here the CDR3 DNA reads TGCGCCAGCTCTTTAGGCGGGGGGTCCAATCAGCCCCAGCATTTT.

The chain joins TRBV11-2 to TRBJ1-4, with a possible D match to TRBD1 (5 bases). V was cut by 5 bases and J by 0 bases, with 10 bases left in between. Germline CDR1 SGHAT, CDR2 FQNNGV. The CDR3 spans 15 residues. DNA of the CDR3: TGTGCCAGCAGCCAACAGGTTGCAACTAATGAAAAACTGTTTTTT. Translation gives CASSQQVATNEKLFF.

The J gene is TRBJ1-1, the V gene TRBV6-5; no definite D call. Germline-derived CDR1 and CDR2 are MNHEY and SVGAGI. The CDR3 contains 13 residues. Trimming removed 5 bases from V and 0 bases from J, with 7 bases in between. CDR3 bases: TGTGCCAGCAGTAACTTAGTGAACACTGAAGCTTTCTTT. The encoded protein is CASSNLVNTEAFF.

V is TRBV19 and J is TRBJ2-6, with 9 positions matching TRBD1. The germline CDR1 and CDR2 sequences are LNHDA and SQIVND (reference sequence). Unmatched junction bases numbered 3, after V lost 2 bases and J lost 4 bases. The CDR3 runs 16 residues. In nucleotides, the CDR3 is TGTGCCAGTAGTATACCACAGGGGGCCGGGGCCAACGTCCTGACTTTC. As protein: CASSIPQGAGANVLTF.

The chain has TRBV18 and TRBJ2-7; TRBD1 agrees at 10 bases. V lost 6 bases and J lost 6; bases outside the gene matches: 5. Looked up from germline, CDR1 is KGHSH and CDR2 is LQKENI. This CDR3 has 13 residues. For the CDR3, the DNA is TGTGCCAGCTCCGACAGGGGGCAGGGCGAGCAGTACTTC. Translating gives CASSDRGQGEQYF.

V usage is TRBV11-3 and J usage is TRBJ2-2; weak D call: TRBD1 (5 bases). The CDR3 is 15 residues long. The V gene's germline CDR1 is SGHNT and CDR2 YENEEA. Between the trimmed V and J ends, which lost 2 bases and 5 bases, there was a span of 12 bases. For the CDR3, the DNA is TGTGCCAGCAGCTTACATCAGGGCGGAACCGGGGAGCTGTTTTTT. Amino acids: CASSLHQGGTGELFF.

The chain links TRBV5-1 to TRBJ1-4; 9 bases line up with TRBD1. V lost 4 bases to trimming and J lost 2 bases; unmatched junction nucleotides: 3. Germline V gene lookup returns CDR1 SGHRS and CDR2 YFSETQ. CDR3 length equals 15 residues. CDR3 coding DNA: TGCGCCAGCAGCCCCGACAGGGGGACTAATGAAAAACTGTTTTTT. Its translation: CASSPDRGTNEKLFF.

This clone was counted a few times. This rearrangement joins TRBV13 to TRBJ1-1; 7 nucleotides match TRBD1. Trimming at V came to 6 bases and at J to 4 bases, leaving 11 bases not matched to a gene. The CDR3 totals 15 residues. Germline assignment: CDR1 PRHDT and CDR2 FYEKMQ (reference sequence). CDR3 DNA: TGTGCCAGCAGTCACAGGGGCTCCCGGGCCACTGAAGCTTTCTTT. Amino acid sequence: CASSHRGSRATEAFF. Based on the CDR3 plus reference TRBV13 and TRBJ1-1, the full variable domain is AAGVIQSPRHLIKEKRETATLKCYPIPRHDTVYWYQQGPGQDPQFLISFYEKMQSDKGSIPDRFSAQQFSDYHSELNMSSLELGDSALYFCASSHRGSRATEAFFGQGTRLTVV.

This clone appeared a single time. Other DNA sequences in the same sample also yield this CDR3. The chain combines TRBV7-2 with TRBJ2-7; TRBD1 aligns across 9 bases. The CDR3 is 14 residues long. CDR1 is SGHTA, CDR2 FQGNSA, per germline. Losses at the gene ends were 4 bases for V and 5 bases for J; bases not matched to a gene: 6. The CDR3 loop is CASSSVQGADEQYF. The DNA of the CDR3 is TGTGCCAGCAGCTCCGTACAGGGGGCGGACGAGCAGTACTTC.

The chain links TRBV4-2 to TRBJ1-2; D possibly corresponds to TRBD1 (6 bases). Germline V gene data show CDR1 as LGHNA and CDR2 as YNFKEQ. The V end was cut by 0 bases, the J end by 3 bases, with 17 bases between. The CDR3 is made up of 17 amino acids. In DNA, the CDR3 is TGTGCCAGCAGCCAAGATCTGCTTGAGGACAGAGACTATGGCTACACCTTC. Translation gives CASSQDLLEDRDYGYTF.

This rearrangement joins TRBV23-1 to TRBJ2-5, with 8 bases matching TRBD1. TRBV23-1 is given ORF status, its function remaining uncertain. The V segment lost 4 bases and the J segment 7 bases; nucleotides outside the gene matches: 11. The CDR3 sequence is 15 residues long. CDR3 DNA sequence: TGCGCCAGCAGTCCGGGACCCGCCGGGACAGGGACCCAGTACTTC. Encoded protein: CASSPGPAGTGTQYF.

The chain joins TRBV27 to TRBJ2-1, with D maybe TRBD1 (5 bases). Germline V gene lookup returns CDR1 MNHEY and CDR2 SMNVEV (reference sequence). Trimming took off 7 bases at V and 3 bases at J, with 16 bases between the two ends. The CDR3 extends over 15 amino acids. CDR3 DNA: TGTGCCAGCAATCAAATAGGGGTTCTCTACAATGAGCAGTTCTTC. As protein: CASNQIGVLYNEQFF.

This clone was found a few times. V gene TRBV6-2 or TRBV6-3 combines with J gene TRBJ2-1; tentative D call: TRBD2 (6 bases). With 0 bases removed from V and 7 bases from J, the gap between germline ends came to 13 bases. The length of the CDR3 is 15 residues. Germline loops: CDR1 MNHEY, CDR2 SVGEGT. The CDR3 DNA follows: TGTGCCAGCAGTTACTCGATTAGAGGAGGGAATGAGCAGTTCTTC. As protein: CASSYSIRGGNEQFF.

The table lists this clone with a count of one. This chain links TRBV11-2 with TRBJ2-7; TRBD2 aligns across 7 bases. The trim removed 2 bases at V and 2 bases at J, leaving 0 bases unmatched. Germline CDR1 is SGHAT and CDR2 is FQNNGV. The CDR3 covers 13 residues. CDR3 loop: CASSLLAAYEQYF. The CDR3 region has the DNA TGTGCCAGCAGCTTACTAGCGGCCTACGAGCAGTACTTC.

The chain is built from TRBV11-2 and TRBJ1-1; 8 bases are shared with TRBD1. CDR3 length: 15 amino acids. Per the germline V gene, CDR1 is SGHAT and CDR2 is FQNNGV. Unmatched junction bases numbered 7, after V lost 3 bases and J lost 4 bases. In DNA form, the CDR3 reads TGTGCCAGCAGCTTGGTGACAGGGGTGGGCACTGAAGCTTTCTTT. It yields the protein CASSLVTGVGTEAFF. Supplemented by reference TRBV11-2 and TRBJ1-1, the full variable domain reads EAGVAQSPRYKIIEKRQSVAFWCNPISGHATLYWYQQILGQGPKLLIQFQNNGVVDDSQLPKDRFSAERLKGVDSTLKIQPAKLEDSAVYLCASSLVTGVGTEAFFGQGTRLTVV.

V usage is TRBV5-1 and J usage is TRBJ2-7; 11 nucleotides agree with TRBD1. V gave up 0 bases and J gave up 5 bases; unmatched junction bases: 1. Germline assignment: CDR1 SGHRS and CDR2 YFSETQ. This CDR3 contains 14 residues. CDR3 in DNA: TGCGCCAGCAGCTTGGGGACAGGGGGCGACGAGCAGTACTTC. This codes for CASSLGTGGDEQYF.

Turning to this clone: Other nucleotide sequences from this sample produce the same CDR3. V gene TRBV27 combines with J gene TRBJ2-2; 10 positions agree with TRBD2. Germline trimming cut 6 bases from V and 6 bases from J; bases unmatched to any gene: 7. Germline CDR1 and CDR2: MNHEY and SMNVEV (reference sequence). This CDR3 is built from 15 residues. In DNA, the CDR3 is TGTGCCAGCAGCCTCCTAGCGGGAGTAGCCGGGGAGCTGTTTTTT. As protein: CASSLLAGVAGELFF.

The chain has TRBV7-2 and TRBJ2-5; the match to TRBD2 covers 7 bases. The CDR3 consists of 17 residues. The V and J ends lost 5 bases and 5 bases, in that order; junction bases with no gene match: 17. Germline-derived CDR1 and CDR2 are SGHTA and FQGNSA. The CDR3 is CASSPGTQGGKKETQYF. The DNA for the CDR3 is TGTGCCAGCAGCCCCGGGACTCAGGGAGGGAAAAAGGAGACCCAGTACTTC.

The genes are TRBV6-5 and TRBJ1-3; tentative D call: TRBD1 (5 bases). The CDR3 has 15 residues. Trimming took off 8 bases at V and 0 bases at J, with 14 bases between the two ends. Germline V gives CDR1 MNHEY, CDR2 SVGAGI. The CDR3 sequence is CASGTGGFSGNTIYF. The CDR3 bases are TGTGCCAGCGGCACGGGGGGTTTCTCTGGAAACACCATATATTTT.

As regards this clone: In the same sample, other DNA sequences code for this CDR3. The rearrangement joins TRBV7-2 to TRBJ2-5; weak D call: TRBD2 (6 bases). The length of the CDR3 is 13 residues. Germline CDR1 reads SGHTA; CDR2 reads FQGNSA. V lost 5 bases to trimming and J lost 5 bases, with 12 bases between them. The CDR3 DNA reads TGTGCCAGCAGCCCGGGTGGGGGGGAGACCCAGTACTTC. This translates into CASSPGGGETQYF.

The V and J genes are TRBV18 and TRBJ1-1; D remains unclear. The V and J ends lost 0 bases and 8 bases respectively, with 10 bases between them. The CDR3 runs 13 residues. Germline V gene lookup returns CDR1 KGHSH and CDR2 LQKENI. As DNA, the CDR3 is TGTGCCAGCTCACCACCTTCCAGGTCGGAAGCTTTCTTT. This codes for CASSPPSRSEAFF. The full variable domain, its missing parts supplied by reference TRBV18 and TRBJ1-1, is NAGVMQNPRHLVRRRGQEARLRCSPMKGHSHVYWYRQLPEEGLKFMVYLQKENIIDESGMPKERFSAEFPKEGPSILRIQQVVRGDSAAYFCASSPPSRSEAFFGQGTRLTVV.

This clone was observed once. The chain has TRBV3-1 (or the pseudogene TRBV3-2) and TRBJ1-2, with TRBD1 identical over 8 bases. The ends lost 1 base at V and 7 bases at J; junction bases unmatched: 14. The CDR3 is made up of 17 amino acids. Germline V CDR1 and CDR2: LGHDT, YNNKEL (reference sequence). The CDR3 DNA reads as TGTGCCAGCAGCCAAGGATATGGGTCGGACAGGGAGGGTGGCTACACCTTC. As protein: CASSQGYGSDREGGYTF.

This clone appeared a few times. The rearrangement uses TRBV19 and TRBJ2-3, with TRBD1 matching 7 bases. The CDR3 sequence is 14 residues long. Unmatched junction bases numbered 5, after V lost 7 bases and J lost 1 base. CDR1 is LNHDA, CDR2 SQIVND, per germline (reference sequence). The CDR3 sequence is CASTSGQGTDTQYF. The CDR3, as DNA: TGTGCCAGTACCTCCGGACAGGGCACAGATACGCAGTATTTT. The full variable domain, rest sourced from reference TRBV19 and TRBJ2-3, is DGGITQSPKYLFRKEGQNVTLSCEQNLNHDAMYWYRQDPGQGLRLIYYSQIVNDFQKGDIAEGYSVSREKKESFPLTVTSAQKNPTAFYLCASTSGQGTDTQYFGPGTRLTVL.

The chain has TRBV9 and TRBJ2-5; 10 bases map to TRBD2. The J segment lost 2 bases and the V segment lost 4 bases, leaving 5 bases of the junction unmatched. The germline CDR1 and CDR2 sequences are SGDLS and YYNGEE. The CDR3 totals 15 residues. The CDR3 nucleotides read TGTGCCAGCAGCCCCCGGACTAGCGGTCAAGAGACCCAGTACTTC. Protein: CASSPRTSGQETQYF.

The sample holds a few counts of this clone. V is TRBV4-1 and J is TRBJ2-4; TRBD2 is a possible D gene (5 bases). The V gene lost 1 base and the J gene lost 7 bases, with 11 bases spanning the gap. The CDR3 consists of 14 residues. The V gene's germline CDR1 is MGHRA and CDR2 YSYEKL. CDR3 DNA: TGCGCCAGCAGCCAAGTCGGGGAGCGGAACATTCAGTACTTC. Translating it yields CASSQVGERNIQYF.

This chain joins TRBV7-9 and TRBJ2-7; 8 nucleotides line up with TRBD1. There are 15 residues in the CDR3. J gave up 2 bases and V 5 bases, and 8 bases lay outside the gene matches. Germline CDR1 is SEHNR and CDR2 is FQNEAQ (reference sequence). The CDR3 coding sequence is TGTGCCAGCAGCGCAGGTTGGGGACAGGCCTACGAGCAGTACTTC. As protein: CASSAGWGQAYEQYF.

V is TRBV27 and J is TRBJ2-2; possible D gene TRBD2, 5 bases. V gave up 9 bases and J gave up 1 base, with 18 bases separating them. CDR3 length: 16 residues. Germline V CDR1 and CDR2: MNHEY, SMNVEV (reference sequence). CDR3 sequence (DNA): TGTGCCAGATACATACCGCGGGTTGTGAACACCGGGGAGCTGTTTTTT. Amino acid sequence: CARYIPRVVNTGELFF.

The V gene is TRBV19, the J gene TRBJ2-5; weak D call: TRBD2 (5 bases). The CDR3 covers 14 residues. The ends were cut back, 3 bases at V and 1 base at J, with 9 bases in the middle. Germline V gene sequence: CDR1 LNHDA, CDR2 SQIVND (reference sequence). CDR3: CASSILGAQETQYF. The CDR3 DNA sequence: TGTGCCAGTAGTATTCTGGGAGCCCAAGAGACCCAGTACTTC. Full variable domain (outside the CDR3, taken from reference TRBV19 and TRBJ2-5): DGGITQSPKYLFRKEGQNVTLSCEQNLNHDAMYWYRQDPGQGLRLIYYSQIVNDFQKGDIAEGYSVSREKKESFPLTVTSAQKNPTAFYLCASSILGAQETQYFGPGTRLLVL.

The chain joins TRBV6-2 or TRBV6-3 to TRBJ2-7; TRBD1 agrees at 7 bases. The CDR3 has 16 residues. V gave up 6 bases and J gave up 7 bases; unmatched junction bases: 18. The germline V gene has CDR1 MNHEY and CDR2 SVGEGT. The DNA for the CDR3 is TGTGCCAGCAGCCCTCTTTTACGGGACAGCCTTGGAGAGCAGTACTTC. Its protein product is CASSPLLRDSLGEQYF.

The V gene is TRBV3-1 (or the pseudogene TRBV3-2), the J gene TRBJ1-1, with 12 bases identical to TRBD1. Germline loops: CDR1 LGHDT, CDR2 YNNKEL (reference sequence). The CDR3 covers 15 residues. V dropped 1 base and J dropped 9; count of bases not matched to a gene: 6. In nucleotides, the CDR3 is TGTGCCAGCAGCCAAGTCCCGGGACAGGGGGCGAAAGCTTTCTTT. It translates to CASSQVPGQGAKAFF.